This TCR beta chain was retrieved from a study of PD-1 blockade in classical Hodgkin lymphoma. Study observations and caveats: Those starting nivolumab under 1 year post-ASCT were excluded. Complete responders had baseline diversity similar to newly diagnosed patients. Newly diagnosed patients were reported to exhibit reduced baseline TCR diversity relative to healthy donors.

V was shortened by 2 bases and J by 3 bases, with 7 bases between the two germline ends. CDR3 length: 13 amino acids. From germline, CDR1 is MDHEN and CDR2 SYDVKM. Assay used: immunoSEQ multiplex PCR; TCRdb lists only in-frame clones, some missing. The data hold more than 140,000 clones, with around 84% observed a single time. Every one of the patients relapsed after autologous stem cell transplantation (brentuximab vedotin exposure was variable). Points on this clone: Its antigen is undetermined.

This specimen was peripheral blood mononuclear cells (PBMCs), taken before the second cycle of nivolumab. The genes are TRBV28 and TRBJ1-1; no clear D. The sequence derives from a human donor with classical Hodgkin lymphoma. CDR3 in amino acids: CASSLNIHTEAFF. In DNA, the CDR3 is TGTGCCAGCAGTTTAAACATCCACACTGAAGCTTTCTTT.